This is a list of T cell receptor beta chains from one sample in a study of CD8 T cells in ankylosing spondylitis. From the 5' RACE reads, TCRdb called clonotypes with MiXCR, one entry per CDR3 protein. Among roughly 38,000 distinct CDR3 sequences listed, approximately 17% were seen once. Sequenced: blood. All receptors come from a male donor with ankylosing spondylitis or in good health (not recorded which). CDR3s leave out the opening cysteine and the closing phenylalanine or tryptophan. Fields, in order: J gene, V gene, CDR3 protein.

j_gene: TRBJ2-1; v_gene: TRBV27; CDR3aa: ASSPNRGWDNEQF
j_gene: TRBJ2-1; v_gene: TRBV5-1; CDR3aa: ASSLAPGGPRFNEQF
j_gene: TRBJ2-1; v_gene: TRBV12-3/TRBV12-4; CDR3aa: ASSRGRGVEQF
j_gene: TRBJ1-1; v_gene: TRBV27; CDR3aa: ASSGGLQGPESF
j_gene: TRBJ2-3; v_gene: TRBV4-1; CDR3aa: ASSQDSDIIDTQY
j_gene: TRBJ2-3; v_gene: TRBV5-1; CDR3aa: ASSWGTPDTQY
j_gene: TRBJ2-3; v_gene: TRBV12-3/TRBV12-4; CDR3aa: ASSLRSGGDTDTQY
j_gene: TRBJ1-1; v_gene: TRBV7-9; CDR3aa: ASRSTAVLRAF
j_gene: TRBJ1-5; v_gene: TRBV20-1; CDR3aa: SARVAANNQPQH
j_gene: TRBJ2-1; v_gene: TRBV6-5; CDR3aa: ASSPYPRSYNEQF
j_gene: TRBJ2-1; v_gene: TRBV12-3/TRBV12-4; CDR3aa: ASSLVGGIRVEQF
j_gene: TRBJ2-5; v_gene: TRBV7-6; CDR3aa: ASSSPGQGSWTQY
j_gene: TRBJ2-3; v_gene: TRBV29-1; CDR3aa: SVGRGDTQY
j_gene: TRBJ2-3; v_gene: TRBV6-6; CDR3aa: ASSTQGATDTQY
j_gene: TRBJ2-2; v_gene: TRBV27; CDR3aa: ASSRQGRGTGELF
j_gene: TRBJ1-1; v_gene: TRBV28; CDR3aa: ASSPGHLNTEAF